This T cell receptor (beta chain) was sequenced during a study of regulatory T cells in long-lasting Graves disease. CDR3 regions were amplified by Arm-PCR using iRepertoire HTBI primers to build TCR beta libraries. MiXCR was run by TCRdb on the multiplex PCR reads, yielding one entry per CDR3 protein. The repertoire holds 300,000 to 350,000 distinct CDR3 sequences, roughly a fifth seen once, with just under 30% in the top ten. This clonotype was observed a handful of times. Trimming removed 3 bases from V and 8 bases from J, with 19 bases in between. There are 16 residues in the CDR3. Germline assignment: CDR1 LGHNA and CDR2 YSLEER. Time point denoted: persistent/refractory GD, antithyroid drugs over 5 years with positive TRAb. Isolated PBMC RNA provided the starting material for the TCR library.

This sequence joins TRBV4-3 and TRBJ1-4, with D tentatively TRBD1 (5 bases). Sequenced here: peripheral blood mononuclear cells (PBMCs), sampled when the disease was refractory, from a patient treated with antithyroid drugs. The source of this sequence is a female donor with Graves disease. The CDR3 loop is CASSHIAGGVREKLFF. DNA of the CDR3: TGCGCCAGCAGCCACATCGCGGGGGGAGTAAGGGAAAAACTGTTTTTT.